The 29 T cell receptor beta chains below all came from one sample that was sequenced in a study of T cell responses to AZD1222 COVID-19 vaccine. Sequenced by immunoSEQ multiplex PCR; TCRdb stores in-frame clones only, minus some. The sample records 85,000 to 100,000 clones, roughly 92% being singletons. The sample consisted of peripheral blood, taken on day 0 of AZD1222 vaccination. Receptors were obtained from an adult in good health.

The chain uses TRBV19 and TRBJ1-5, with TRBD1 as a possible D gene (5 bases). The CDR3 spans 15 residues. V lost 6 bases, J lost 1 base, and 13 bases lay in between. Per germline, CDR1 LNHDA and CDR2 SQIVND (reference sequence). The CDR3 DNA reads as TGTGCCAGTAGGACGGGGGGTATCAGCAATCAGCCCCAGCATTTT. Amino acid sequence: CASRTGGISNQPQHF.

The CDR3 coding sequence is TGTGCCAGCAGTTTACGAACAAACAGTGGAAATTCACCCCTCCACTTT. Protein product: CASSLRTNSGNSPLHF. The chain is built from TRBV28 and TRBJ1-6, with D unresolved. Germline-derived CDR1 and CDR2 are MDHEN and SYDVKM. V was pared by 2 bases and J by 7 bases, with 15 bases between. The CDR3 is 16 residues long.

The rearrangement joins TRBV14 to TRBJ1-5; 8 nucleotides line up with TRBD1. This CDR3 contains 14 residues. Germline trimming cut 5 bases from V and 7 bases from J; bases unmatched to any gene: 7. From germline, CDR1 is SGHDN and CDR2 FVKESK. The CDR3 nucleotides read TGTGCCAGCAGCTTCGACCGACAGGGGCAGCCCCAGCATTTT. Translation: CASSFDRQGQPQHF.

In its sample, this clone was seen a few times. This chain uses TRBV7-8 with TRBJ1-6; the match to TRBD1 covers 10 bases. There are 14 residues in the CDR3. V shed 8 bases, J shed 9 bases, and the junction held 7 bases outside the gene matches. The V gene's germline CDR1 is SGHVS and CDR2 FQNEAQ. In DNA, the CDR3 is TGTGCCAGCCGCAAGACAGGGGGCGGTTCACCCCTCCACTTT. Translated: CASRKTGGGSPLHF.

The chain employs TRBV28 and TRBJ1-5, with D possibly being TRBD1 (6 bases). The CDR3 sequence is 16 residues long. Germline V lookup: CDR1 MDHEN, CDR2 SYDVKM. V was trimmed by 6 bases and J by 2 bases, leaving 17 bases between them. The CDR3 DNA sequence: TGTGCCAGCAGGGGGGGACATGTGGTGGGCAATCAGCCCCAGCATTTT. Translating it yields CASRGGHVVGNQPQHF.

V usage is TRBV6-5 and J usage is TRBJ1-1; D unresolved. Per germline, CDR1 MNHEY and CDR2 SVGAGI. The CDR3 has 12 residues. With 6 bases removed from V and 0 bases from J, the gap between germline ends came to 5 bases. Here the CDR3 reads CASRNLNTEAFF. The CDR3 DNA reads as TGTGCCAGCAGGAACCTGAACACTGAAGCTTTCTTT.

The rearrangement uses TRBV3-1 (or the pseudogene TRBV3-2) and TRBJ2-7; 12 bases match TRBD2. The ends lost 6 bases at V and 6 bases at J; junction bases unmatched: 9. The length of the CDR3 is 15 residues. The germline V gene has CDR1 LGHDT and CDR2 YNNKEL (reference sequence). This chain's CDR3 is CASRPSGRALREQYF. The CDR3 DNA is TGTGCCAGCAGACCTAGCGGGAGGGCCTTACGCGAGCAGTACTTC.

The chain has TRBV28 and TRBJ2-5; 7 bases agree with TRBD2. The CDR3 length is 15 residues. Trimming cost V 3 bases and J 1 base; bases outside gene matches: 5. In germline, CDR1 is MDHEN, CDR2 SYDVKM. The CDR3 DNA is TGTGCCAGCAGTTTGACTAGCCGTCCCCAAGAGACCCAGTACTTC. Residues: CASSLTSRPQETQYF.

The rearrangement joins TRBV6-1 to TRBJ2-3; D not resolved. This CDR3 has 14 amino acids. Germline-derived CDR1 and CDR2 are MNHNS and SASEGT. V lost 2 bases to trimming and J lost 2 bases, with 8 bases between them. The CDR3 loop reads CASSELGFTDTQYF. CDR3 in DNA: TGTGCCAGCAGTGAACTAGGTTTCACAGATACGCAGTATTTT.

This chain uses TRBV4-1 with TRBJ2-7, with 10 bases aligning to TRBD1. Germline CDR1 MGHRA, CDR2 YSYEKL. V was clipped by 4 bases and J by 3 bases; unmatched bases: 3. The CDR3 runs 14 residues. The DNA of the CDR3 is TGCGCCAGCAGCCCGCGGACAGGGGGCTACGAGCAGTACTTC. Protein product: CASSPRTGGYEQYF.

The V and J genes are TRBV11-2 and TRBJ2-3; possibly TRBD1 for D (6 bases). Germline CDR1 reads SGHAT; CDR2 reads FQNNGV. The CDR3 runs 16 residues. The V gene lost 1 base and the J gene lost 0 bases, with 11 bases spanning the gap. The CDR3 bases are TGTGCCAGCAGCTTAGCCCAAGGACAGAGCACAGATACGCAGTATTTT. Its protein product is CASSLAQGQSTDTQYF.

CDR3 amino acids: CASSLGMVGTEAFF. CDR3 coding DNA: TGTGCCAGCAGTTTAGGGATGGTAGGCACTGAAGCTTTCTTT. The chain has TRBV6-5 and TRBJ1-1; no clear D. This CDR3 has 14 residues. Germline loops: CDR1 MNHEY, CDR2 SVGAGI. The V end was cut by 4 bases, the J end by 4 bases, with 13 bases between.

CDR3 coding DNA: TGTGCCAGCAGCCTTTCGGCCAGGAGCTATGGCTACACCTTC. Amino acid sequence: CASSLSARSYGYTF. The rearrangement uses TRBV7-8 and TRBJ1-2; D gene ambiguous. The ends were cut back, 5 bases at V and 4 bases at J, with 14 bases in the middle. Germline CDR1 SGHVS, CDR2 FQNEAQ. This CDR3 region has 14 residues.

The chain has TRBV19 and TRBJ1-5, with a weak D call TRBD1 (5 bases). Germline CDR1 and CDR2: LNHDA and SQIVND (reference sequence). V lost 6 bases to trimming and J lost 3 bases, with 12 bases between them. The CDR3 is made up of 14 amino acids. This chain's CDR3 is CASSPPGNNQPQHF. The CDR3 nucleotides read TGTGCCAGTAGCCCCCCAGGGAACAATCAGCCCCAGCATTTT.

The chain has TRBV3-1 (or the pseudogene TRBV3-2) and TRBJ2-6; D gene ambiguous. The CDR3 consists of 14 residues. V shed 4 bases and J shed 4 bases, with 8 bases lying between them. Germline V lookup: CDR1 LGHDT, CDR2 YNNKEL (reference sequence). The CDR3 nucleotides are TGTGCCAGCAGCCTTCAGGCCGGGGCCAACGTCCTGACTTTC. Its protein is CASSLQAGANVLTF.

The CDR3 DNA sequence: TGTGCCAGCAGTTCAAAGGCCGGATACGAGCAGTACTTC. Residues: CASSSKAGYEQYF. The V gene is TRBV6-5, the J gene TRBJ2-7; D not certain. CDR1 MNHEY and CDR2 SVGAGI come from the germline V gene. This CDR3 has 13 amino acids. Trimming took off 4 bases at V and 4 bases at J, with 11 bases between the two ends.

Only a few counts were recorded for this clone. V is TRBV3-1 (or the pseudogene TRBV3-2) and J is TRBJ2-3; D might be TRBD2 (6 bases). CDR1 is LGHDT and CDR2 is YNNKEL in the germline V gene (reference sequence). Trimming took 7 bases from V and 9 from J, leaving 23 bases between them. The CDR3 consists of 15 residues. CDR3 sequence (DNA): TGTGCCAGCAACCTCGGGACTCCTCTTCAGAGGACGCAGTATTTT. It translates to CASNLGTPLQRTQYF.

The V call is TRBV7-2, the J call TRBJ1-1; possible D gene TRBD1, 5 bases. This CDR3 comprises 14 residues. Germline lookup yields CDR1 SGHTA and CDR2 FQGNSA. V lost 3 bases and J 6 bases, leaving 14 bases between the germline ends. The CDR3 here is CASSFTRGMAEAFF. In DNA form, the CDR3 reads TGTGCCAGCAGCTTTACACGGGGCATGGCTGAAGCTTTCTTT.

This chain uses TRBV5-6 with TRBJ1-1, with TRBD1 as a possible D gene (6 bases). V lost 2 bases, J lost 4 bases, and 12 bases lay in between. This CDR3 spans 14 amino acids. The V gene's germline CDR1 is SGHDT and CDR2 YYEEEE. CDR3 nucleotides: TGTGCCAGCAGCTTCTCGGGGGGCGGCACTGAAGCTTTCTTT. This gives the protein CASSFSGGGTEAFF.

The chain has TRBV4-2 and TRBJ2-6; 7 nucleotides align to TRBD1. This CDR3 is 17 amino acids long. Germline lookup yields CDR1 LGHNA and CDR2 YNFKEQ. The V gene end was trimmed by 1 base and the J gene end by 1 base; junction bases not matched to a gene: 4. In DNA form, the CDR3 reads TGTGCCAGCAGCCAAGGACAGGGCCTGTCTGGGGCCAACGTCCTGACTTTC. Its protein product is CASSQGQGLSGANVLTF.

This clone was detected once. The V call is TRBV5-5, the J call TRBJ1-5; D is possibly TRBD1 (6 bases). Trimming took off 0 bases at V and 4 bases at J, with 23 bases between the two ends. Germline-derived CDR1 and CDR2 are SGHKS and YYEKEE (reference sequence). The CDR3 runs to 19 residues. CDR3 bases: TGTGCCAGCAGCTTGGTTGGAACAGGGCGGGGGTTATATAATCAGCCCCAGCATTTT. Its protein is CASSLVGTGRGLYNQPQHF.

DNA of the CDR3: TGTGCCAGCAGCCCGGAGAGTTTTGGGAGCGGAGTAGCCAAAAACATTCAGTACTTC. Translating gives CASSPESFGSGVAKNIQYF. The gene calls are TRBV3-1 (or the pseudogene TRBV3-2) and TRBJ2-4; D possibly corresponds to TRBD2 (5 bases). The length of the CDR3 is 19 residues. The germline CDR1 and CDR2 sequences are LGHDT and YNNKEL (reference sequence). Trimming pared 4 bases from V and 0 bases from J, leaving 22 bases between.

The genes are TRBV18 and TRBJ2-3; 8 nucleotides agree with TRBD2. The germline V gene has CDR1 KGHSH and CDR2 LQKENI. The CDR3 is made up of 17 amino acids. Trimming cost V 1 base and J 4 bases; bases outside gene matches: 10. CDR3 sequence (DNA): TGTGCCAGCTCACCACTTATTCCAGCGGGAGAATCAGATACGCAGTATTTT. This encodes CASSPLIPAGESDTQYF.

The chain's CDR3 is CASSITGQGSGNEQFF. Here the CDR3 DNA reads TGTGCCAGTAGTATAACGGGACAGGGATCGGGTAATGAGCAGTTCTTC. The chain has TRBV19 and TRBJ2-1; 9 nucleotides line up with TRBD1. V was clipped by 2 bases and J by 7 bases; unmatched bases: 9. Germline CDR1 and CDR2: LNHDA and SQIVND (reference sequence). The CDR3 runs 16 residues.

The rearrangement uses TRBV7-2 and TRBJ1-5; no clear D gene. CDR1 is SGHTA, CDR2 FQGNSA, per germline. This CDR3 is 16 amino acids long. Trimming removed 1 base at V and 6 bases at J, with 16 bases between. CDR3 bases: TGTGCCAGCAGCTTAGAGGCAGGCCACCGGGGTCAGCCCCAGCATTTT. Translated: CASSLEAGHRGQPQHF.

The rearrangement uses TRBV4-1 and TRBJ1-4; no firm D call. Between the trimmed V and J ends, which lost 5 bases and 4 bases, there was a span of 14 bases. This CDR3 is 15 amino acids long. From germline, CDR1 is MGHRA and CDR2 YSYEKL. CDR3 in DNA: TGCGCCAGCAGCACCCAACCCGCGGGTAATGAAAAACTGTTTTTT. As protein: CASSTQPAGNEKLFF.

This clone was seen only once. The rearrangement uses TRBV30 and TRBJ2-3, with 11 positions matching TRBD2. V shed 1 base and J 4 bases; nucleotides not matched to a gene: 7. Germline V lookup: CDR1 GTSNPN, CDR2 SVGIG (reference sequence). The CDR3 is 16 amino acids. CDR3 region: CAWSGGIAGGPDTQYF. The CDR3 DNA follows: TGTGCCTGGAGTGGGGGGATAGCGGGAGGGCCAGATACGCAGTATTTT.

The rearrangement links TRBV12-3 or TRBV12-4 to TRBJ2-5; no reliable D call. The CDR3 spans 13 residues. V gave up 8 bases and J gave up 6 bases, with 16 bases separating them. Here the CDR3 DNA reads TGTGCCAGCCGCGATGGGGTAGGCAAGACCCAGTACTTC. Residues: CASRDGVGKTQYF.

The rearrangement uses TRBV19 and TRBJ1-3, with D unresolved. The CDR3 spans 15 residues. Germline CDR1 and CDR2: LNHDA and SQIVND (reference sequence). With 8 bases removed from V and 0 bases from J, the gap between germline ends came to 14 bases. CDR3 coding DNA: TGTGCCAGTGGGTACGCCCCGAGCTCTGGAAACACCATATATTTT. This gives the protein CASGYAPSSGNTIYF.